Listed below are T cell receptor beta chains from one sample, sequenced in a study of shared clonotypes between healthy human individuals. This table comes from immunoSEQ multiplex PCR, and its TCRdb copy is limited to in-frame clones, with some not included. Among roughly 2,500,000 clones, roughly 93% were seen once, and the ten largest hold approximately 0.35%. Material for sequencing was naive CD4+ T cells from PBMCs. Source of these receptors: a man aged 18 to 35 in good health. Some clones in this sample may be carry-over from other donors' samples. The CDR3 runs from the conserved cysteine through the conserved F or W. The D gene is left open where the match is weak. Size tells how often a clone was seen (once, few, many) or the class of an expanded clone, and some rows leave it out.

v_gene: TRBV9; j_gene: TRBJ1-1; d_gene: .; abundance: once; CDR3aa: CASSAPRGTEAFF; CDR3nt: TGTGCCAGCAGCGCCCCCCGAGGCACTGAAGCTTTCTTT
v_gene: TRBV9; j_gene: TRBJ1-3; d_gene: .; abundance: .; CDR3aa: CASSVEGPFGGPISGNTIYF; CDR3nt: TGTGCCAGCAGCGTAGAGGGTCCGTTTGGGGGCCCGATCTCTGGAAACACCATATATTTT
v_gene: TRBV7-2; j_gene: TRBJ2-1; d_gene: TRBD2; abundance: .; CDR3aa: CASSLALLAGVGNEQFF; CDR3nt: TGTGCCAGCAGCTTAGCGCTCCTAGCGGGAGTTGGCAATGAGCAGTTCTTC
v_gene: TRBV6-1; j_gene: TRBJ2-7; d_gene: TRBD1; abundance: .; CDR3aa: CASSERRPGQGIREQYF; CDR3nt: TGTGCCAGCAGTGAGCGGAGGCCGGGACAGGGGATTCGCGAGCAGTACTTC
v_gene: TRBV2; j_gene: TRBJ2-7; d_gene: TRBD1; abundance: .; CDR3aa: CASNRDRAYYEQYF; CDR3nt: TGTGCCAGCAACCGGGACAGGGCGTACTACGAGCAGTACTTC
v_gene: TRBV6-1; j_gene: TRBJ1-2; d_gene: .; abundance: .; CDR3aa: CASRADSGYGYTF; CDR3nt: TGTGCCAGCAGAGCGGACAGCGGTTATGGCTACACCTTC
v_gene: TRBV9; j_gene: TRBJ2-7; d_gene: .; abundance: .; CDR3aa: CASSPPGRTPGGGQYF; CDR3nt: TGTGCCAGCAGCCCCCCCGGTCGGACCCCAGGCGGCGGGCAGTACTTC
v_gene: TRBV5-1; j_gene: TRBJ1-1; d_gene: .; abundance: .; CDR3aa: CASRQNTEAFF; CDR3nt: TGCGCCAGCAGACAGAACACTGAAGCTTTCTTT
v_gene: TRBV7-5; j_gene: TRBJ2-2; d_gene: .; abundance: .; CDR3aa: CARSLRAPGAGELFF; CDR3nt: TGTGCCAGAAGCTTAAGGGCCCCGGGGGCCGGGGAGCTGTTTTTT
v_gene: TRBV4-2; j_gene: TRBJ2-7; d_gene: .; abundance: .; CDR3aa: CASSRGRDYEQYF; CDR3nt: TGTGCCAGCAGCAGAGGACGAGACTACGAGCAGTACTTC
v_gene: TRBV5-5; j_gene: TRBJ2-7; d_gene: .; abundance: .; CDR3aa: CASSLEGFEQYF; CDR3nt: TGTGCCAGCAGCTTGGAAGGCTTCGAGCAGTACTTC
v_gene: TRBV9; j_gene: TRBJ1-2; d_gene: TRBD1; abundance: .; CDR3aa: CASSFRTGPPDTF; CDR3nt: TGTGCCAGCAGCTTTCGGACAGGGCCCCCAGACACCTTC
v_gene: TRBV7-3; j_gene: TRBJ1-5; d_gene: .; abundance: .; CDR3aa: CASSLSDSNQPQHF; CDR3nt: TGTGCCAGCAGCTTATCAGATAGCAATCAGCCCCAGCATTTT
v_gene: TRBV7-7; j_gene: TRBJ2-5; d_gene: .; abundance: .; CDR3aa: CASREGGPGLETQYF; CDR3nt: TGTGCCAGCAGGGAGGGGGGACCAGGACTAGAGACCCAGTACTTC
v_gene: TRBV6-1; j_gene: TRBJ2-6; d_gene: .; abundance: .; CDR3aa: CASSEAGGTGANVLTF; CDR3nt: TGTGCCAGCAGTGAAGCCGGAGGGACTGGGGCCAACGTCCTGACTTTC
v_gene: TRBV5-1; j_gene: TRBJ2-6; d_gene: .; abundance: .; CDR3aa: CASSFGLGSSGANVLTF; CDR3nt: TGCGCCAGCAGCTTTGGACTGGGGAGCTCTGGGGCCAACGTCCTGACTTTC
v_gene: TRBV13; j_gene: TRBJ2-7; d_gene: TRBD1; abundance: once; CDR3aa: CASSPDTGGEQYF; CDR3nt: TGTGCCAGCAGTCCTGATACAGGGGGTGAGCAGTACTTC
v_gene: TRBV18; j_gene: TRBJ1-4; d_gene: .; abundance: .; CDR3aa: CASSPVGVEKLFF; CDR3nt: TGTGCCAGCTCACCAGTCGGGGTCGAAAAACTGTTTTTT
v_gene: TRBV5-4; j_gene: TRBJ2-3; d_gene: .; abundance: .; CDR3aa: CASSDTRTSTDTQYF; CDR3nt: TGTGCCAGCAGTGATACCCGGACTAGCACAGATACGCAGTATTTT
v_gene: TRBV5-6; j_gene: TRBJ1-2; d_gene: .; abundance: .; CDR3aa: CASNRQSANYGYTF; CDR3nt: TGTGCCAGCAATCGACAGTCTGCTAACTATGGCTACACCTTC
v_gene: TRBV9; j_gene: TRBJ1-3; d_gene: TRBD1; abundance: .; CDR3aa: CASSGTGQGSGNTIYF; CDR3nt: TGTGCCAGCAGCGGCACGGGACAGGGATCTGGAAACACCATATATTTT
v_gene: TRBV6-6; j_gene: TRBJ2-7; d_gene: .; abundance: .; CDR3aa: CASRYGPYEQYF; CDR3nt: TGTGCCAGCAGATACGGACCGTACGAGCAGTACTTC
v_gene: TRBV7-2; j_gene: TRBJ2-3; d_gene: TRBD2; abundance: once; CDR3aa: CASSPGLAGGRSADTQYF; CDR3nt: TGTGCCAGCAGCCCGGGACTAGCGGGAGGGCGATCTGCAGATACGCAGTATTTT